These 16 T cell receptor beta chains originate from one sample sequenced in a study of blood T cells in healthy people across ages. With a J-beta primer mix and a sample-barcoded 5' primer, a second PCR ran about 7 to 12 cycles. TCRdb independently ran MiXCR on the 5' RACE reads; one entry per CDR3 protein. Of approximately 810,000 distinct CDR3 sequences listed, more than 25% are singletons. The material sequenced was blood. Source of these receptors: an elderly woman in good health.

This clonotype was seen only a few times. The chain recombines TRBV20-1 with TRBJ2-7, with 11 bases matching TRBD2. The CDR3 runs 14 residues. Unmatched junction bases numbered 5, after V lost 3 bases and J lost 4 bases. Germline values: CDR1 DFQATT, CDR2 SNEGSKA (reference sequence). Written as DNA, the CDR3 is TGCAGTGCTAGGGGGCTAGCGGGGGGTTACGAGCAGTACTTC. This encodes CSARGLAGGYEQYF.

This clonotype was counted many times. The gene calls are TRBV7-2 and TRBJ2-5; unclear D gene. CDR1 is SGHTA and CDR2 is FQGNSA in the germline V gene. With 5 bases removed from V and 4 bases from J, the gap between germline ends came to 14 bases. The CDR3 totals 14 residues. The CDR3 DNA sequence: TGTGCCAGCAGCCAAGTGGGAACCTTAGAGACCCAGTACTTC. Translating it yields CASSQVGTLETQYF.

The chain recombines TRBV12-3 or TRBV12-4 with TRBJ2-3; no firm D call. The CDR3 loop spans 16 amino acids. With 3 bases removed from V and 2 bases from J, the gap between germline ends came to 15 bases. CDR3 nucleotides: TGTGCCAGCAGTTTCCCCCTACAAAACCCCACAGATACGCAGTATTTT. Its protein is CASSFPLQNPTDTQYF.

This clonotype was recorded many times. This rearrangement joins TRBV6-5 to TRBJ2-3, with 8 nucleotides matching TRBD2. V shed 3 bases and J 5 bases; nucleotides not matched to a gene: 7. Per germline, CDR1 MNHEY and CDR2 SVGAGI. The CDR3 length is 15 residues. Written as DNA, the CDR3 is TGTGCCAGCAGTTATGCGGCGGGGGGAGGAGATACGCAGTATTTT. The encoded protein is CASSYAAGGGDTQYF.

As regards this clonotype: It may be a read error: a sequence one base away is much more abundant. The chain recombines TRBV7-9 with TRBJ2-5; the match to TRBD1 covers 10 bases. The CDR3 runs to 16 residues. Germline V gene data show CDR1 as SEHNR and CDR2 as FQNEAQ (reference sequence). V dropped 5 bases and J dropped 9; count of bases not matched to a gene: 15. This CDR3 is CASSPGTGVLEEAQYF. DNA for the CDR3: TGTGCCAGCAGCCCGGGGACAGGGGTCTTAGAGGAGGCCCAGTACTTC.

This clonotype was detected a few times. V is TRBV11-2 and J is TRBJ2-3, with a tentative D call TRBD2 (7 bases). V lost 7 bases, J lost 6 bases, and 20 bases lay in between. Looked up from germline, CDR1 is SGHAT and CDR2 is FQNNGV. The CDR3 totals 15 residues. The CDR3 DNA reads as TGTGCCAGCACCGATTTGGGGGGGCAGGGGGATACGCAGTATTTT. As protein: CASTDLGGQGDTQYF.

In the case of this clonotype: This clone may be a read error of a much larger clone one base away. V and J are TRBV20-1 and TRBJ1-2; D remains ambiguous. V dropped 5 bases and J dropped 2 bases, with 18 bases sitting between them. Germline assignment: CDR1 DFQATT and CDR2 SNEGSKA (reference sequence). The CDR3 runs to 15 residues. The CDR3, as DNA: TGCAGTGCTGGCTCCGAGAAGACTCCAAACTATGGCTACACCTTC. It codes for CSAGSEKTPNYGYTF.

This clonotype has a count of ten or more. This sequence joins TRBV6-2 or TRBV6-3 and TRBJ2-6, with TRBD1 as a possible D gene (6 bases). Trimming took 6 bases from V and 18 from J, leaving 21 bases between them. CDR3 length: 13 residues. The germline gives CDR1 MNHEY, CDR2 SVGEGT. The CDR3 DNA follows: TGTGCCAGCAGCACACACGACAGGCTGTCAACGACTTTC. Its protein is CASSTHDRLSTTF.

As concerns this clonotype: This may stem from a read error, because a much larger clone lies one nucleotide away. The V gene is TRBV6-6, the J gene TRBJ2-1; tentatively, D is TRBD1 (5 bases). The CDR3 has 14 amino acids. The V gene's germline CDR1 is MNHNY and CDR2 SVGAGI (reference sequence). The chain's CDR3 is CTSRPRVYAAEQFF. The CDR3 DNA is TGTACCAGCAGACCCAGGGTGTATGCCGCTGAGCAGTTCTTC.

This clonotype occurred many times. The V gene is TRBV20-1, the J gene TRBJ2-1; 13 nucleotides match TRBD2. The germline CDR1 and CDR2 sequences are DFQATT and SNEGSKA (reference sequence). This CDR3 is built from 16 residues. V shed 1 base and J 7 bases; nucleotides not matched to a gene: 7. In DNA, the CDR3 is TGCAGTGCTAGAGCCTGGGGGACTAGCGGGGTGAATGAGCAGTTCTTC. It yields the protein CSARAWGTSGVNEQFF.

A few counts support this clonotype. The chain combines TRBV28 with TRBJ1-1; maybe TRBD1 (5 bases). V was trimmed by 6 bases and J by 5 bases, leaving 19 bases between them. The germline gives CDR1 MDHEN, CDR2 SYDVKM. The CDR3 extends over 15 amino acids. The CDR3 bases are TGTGCCAGCAGGTCTTCCCGGGGGGGTCGGACTGAAGCTTTCTTT. Its protein product is CASRSSRGGRTEAFF.

This clonotype came up a few times. J is TRBJ1-4 and V is TRBV9; D remains unclear. Per the germline V gene, CDR1 is SGDLS and CDR2 is YYNGEE. This CDR3 region has 15 residues. V was clipped by 1 base and J by 1 base, with 8 bases between them. This chain's CDR3 is CASSVTGVTNEKLFF. The DNA of the CDR3 is TGTGCCAGCAGCGTAACCGGGGTAACTAATGAAAAACTGTTTTTT.

In regard to this clonotype: A single base separates this from a much larger clone, so it may be a read error. The V gene is TRBV28, the J gene TRBJ2-7, with TRBD1 identical over 11 bases. The V gene end was trimmed by 5 bases and the J gene end by 0 bases; junction bases not matched to a gene: 12. The CDR3 totals 18 residues. Per germline, CDR1 MDHEN and CDR2 SYDVKM. Here the CDR3 DNA reads TGTGCCAGCAGTCCGGACAGGGGGCCTCGAATCCCCTCCTACGAGCAGTACTTC. Amino acids: CASSPDRGPRIPSYEQYF.

Many counts were recorded for this clonotype. V gene TRBV5-1 combines with J gene TRBJ2-3; D not certain. Deletions cut 1 base from V and 2 bases from J, with 14 bases between. The germline V gene encodes CDR1 SGHRS and CDR2 YFSETQ. The CDR3 is 16 residues long. The CDR3 is CASSLLDSGPTDTQYF. In nucleotides, the CDR3 is TGCGCCAGCAGCTTGCTCGATAGTGGGCCCACAGATACGCAGTATTTT. Supplemented by reference TRBV5-1 and TRBJ2-3, the full variable domain reads KAGVTQTPRYLIKTRGQQVTLSCSPISGHRSVSWYQQTPGQGLQFLFEYFSETQRNKGNFPGRFSGRQFSNSRSEMNVSTLELGDSALYLCASSLLDSGPTDTQYFGPGTRLTVL.

This clonotype was observed a few times. A much more abundant neighbour one base away suggests this may be a read error. As DNA, the CDR3 is TGTGCCAGCAGTTACGCTCCGGGCCGGGGTAACAATGAGCAGTACTTC. Its translation is CASSYAPGRGNNEQYF. The chain recombines TRBV6-2 or TRBV6-3 with TRBJ2-1; TRBD2 might be the D (5 bases). The J call may be mistaken, given a closer DNA end match to TRBJ2-7. Germline values: CDR1 MNHEY, CDR2 SVGEGT. The CDR3 consists of 16 residues.

Many counts were recorded for this clonotype. The chain is built from TRBV7-8 and TRBJ2-1; D gene unclear. The germline V gene has CDR1 SGHVS and CDR2 FQNEAQ. Trimming took 7 bases from V and 10 from J, leaving 23 bases between them. The CDR3 contains 15 residues. This CDR3 reads CASTLVGLGINEQFF. DNA of the CDR3: TGTGCCAGCACCCTTGTGGGTCTCGGAATTAACGAGCAGTTCTTC.